This TCR beta chain was recovered during a study of T cells in Graves' hyperthyroidism and ophthalmopathy (dated by TCRdb to between 2018 and 2021). Concerning the study at large: Peripheral blood was sampled at the time of initial diagnosis, prior to any treatment. Prospective prediction of ophthalmopathy was tested in an independent validation cohort of fewer than 20 hyperthyroidism patients and 15 to 17 patients who later progressed to ophthalmopathy. To identify TCR V-J signatures that set the groups apart, the researchers used a discovery cohort of about a hundred patients, made up of roughly 40 with Graves' ophthalmopathy and about 60 with stable Graves' hyperthyroidism. The roughly 100 discovery patients were randomly divided into training and test sets at a 7:3 ratio. TCR Vbeta CDR3 sequencing of 120 to 150 peripheral blood samples (43 ophthalmopathy, 75 to 80 hyperthyroidism and 17 progressor patients) is reported in the paper. The study also compared thyroid tissue and blood T-cell repertoires from five or six Graves' hyperthyroidism patients. Once sampling was done, hyperthyroidism patients were given methimazole at a starting dose of 30 mg daily, whereas ophthalmopathy patients were given high-dose intravenous methylprednisolone.

The TCR beta CDR3 regions were amplified from RNA transcripts. The TCR CDR3 was subjected to a first round of RT-PCR using the HTBI primer set and the Qiagen OneStep RT-PCR kit. Libraries were constructed in a second round of multiplex PCR, after which size selection and purification were carried out. The libraries were sequenced on an Illumina HiSeq2000 using paired-end 100 bp reads. The paper's processing steps were these. SOAPnuke was used to process the raw data, throwing out any read that contained adapters or uncalled bases, had a mean Phred below 15, or lacked an exact constant-primer or identifier match. High-quality paired reads were merged using COPE v1.2.5, and each unique nucleotide sequence was defined as a clonotype. MiTCR v1.1 was used to align clonotypes to the IMGT TRBV, TRBD and TRBJ reference segments. The analysis was restricted to V-J combinations with a frequency above 0.0001, which together covered around 99% of the repertoires. A TCS score was defined as the ratio of F50 (clonal expansion) to E x V (chaos), with BLOSUM62-based TCRdist applied between CDR3 peptides within each V-J. Welch's t-statistics and random forest reduced some 510 V-J features to about 12, which were used in a naive Bayes classifier (R e1071). Thyroid-blood repertoire similarity was quantified with the Morisita-Horn index. In-frame beta chains were kept once TCRdb had trimmed the public reads at Q25 with fastp and called clones with MiXCR. Each entry is one CDR3 protein sequence, shown with its most common DNA and genes. The V and J calls follow TCRdb's processing rather than the paper's. This sample has about 680,000 distinct CDR3 sequences in its table, and around a third of those were observed once. Approximately 31% of the sample comes from the top ten.

What the study reported, not specific to this receptor: During validation, the model predicted progression to ophthalmopathy a median of about 6.3 months ahead of onset, with more than 60% sensitivity and under 85% specificity. Sample size was not statistically predetermined, and blinding of investigators to group allocation was not performed. Most expanded thyroid clonotypes (frequency above 0.001) were also detected in blood, a finding suggesting that blood repertoires may reflect thyroid immune responses. A 13 V-J signature model separated ophthalmopathy from stable hyperthyroidism, with just over 85% sensitivity and around 84% specificity in cross-validation and 80%/75% in testing.

The CDR3 runs 16 residues from the cysteine to the phenylalanine. This entry keeps only the CDR3 DNA: 48 bases, framed from base 1. For CDR1 and CDR2, the germline V gene (reference sequence) lists WNHNN and SYGVQD. At the junction V is shortened by 3 bases and J by 2 bases; bases outside the gene matches: 7. On this clonotype itself: The antigen this receptor binds is unknown. Base qualities are not at hand, and no much larger clone is one base apart.

A patient counted as having stable Graves' hyperthyroidism if no progression to ophthalmopathy occurred over 18 months of follow-up. Hyperthyroidism patients were aged 18 to 65 years and newly diagnosed, with disease duration of less than 2 months. Patients with uncontrolled infections, other autoimmune diseases, pregnancy or lactation were excluded. Diagnoses were based on clinical symptoms, serum thyroxine and TRAb, thyroid ultrasound and orbital computed tomography. Ficoll-Paque density gradient centrifugation was used to isolate PBMCs from around 10 ml of fresh peripheral blood. Total RNA was extracted using Trizol reagent, and RNA quality was assessed on an Agilent 2100 Bioanalyzer.

Sequencing was done on a sample of blood. The rearrangement combines TRBV10-1 with TRBJ2-3; 8 central bases correspond to TRBD1. This TCR was recovered from a woman aged 40 to 50 with Graves' hyperthyroidism. The bases read TGCGCCAGCAGTGACCTCCGGGACAGGCTCACAGATACGCAGTATTTT. Its translation is CASSDLRDRLTDTQYF.